This TCR beta chain is drawn from a study of graft-versus-host responses after intestinal transplantation. At the level of the study: Each recipient received a multivisceral, liver-intestinal, or isolated intestinal graft. After anti-thymocyte globulin induction, recipients took tacrolimus and steroids for approximately three years.

Clones were sequenced by immunoSEQ multiplex PCR, and TCRdb holds only the in-frame ones, with some missing. The table records 4,100 or so clones, roughly 84% of them present only once. Indicated time point: postoperative day 105 after intestinal transplantation (dayNNNN = postoperative day). Researchers processed graft tissue to release intraepithelial and lamina propria lymphocytes. Findings and caveats of the study: Graft-versus-host to host-versus-graft clonal ratios in allografts were high in patients with graft-donor T cell macrochimerism. Recipient marrow held GvH clones, some first seen in ileum or blood.

This clone was seen once. As yet, its antigen is unknown. CDR1 and CDR2 from the germline V gene are LGHNA and YNFKEQ. The V gene lost 3 bases and the J gene lost 2 bases, with 17 bases spanning the gap. The CDR3 contains 17 residues. The source material was ileum tissue, sampled 105 days after intestinal transplantation. The chain combines TRBV4-2 with TRBJ2-1; weak D call: TRBD2 (5 bases). This clonotype originated in a human patient who received an intestinal transplant, so some T cells may come from the graft donor. The CDR3 sequence is CASSQSPWVGAYNEQFF. CDR3 sequence (DNA): TGTGCCAGCAGCCAGTCCCCCTGGGTGGGAGCCTACAATGAGCAGTTCTTC.